The text below deals with one TCR beta chain. This specimen comes from a study of blood T cells in healthy people across ages. Whole-study context: T cells yielded about one barcoded beta molecule per two cells through template switching.

This CDR3 is built from 14 residues. Germline-derived CDR1 and CDR2 are LGHNT and FRNRAP. With 1 base clipped from V and 11 bases from J, the junction kept 10 bases outside the gene matches. With a J-beta primer mix and a sample-barcoded 5' primer, a second PCR ran about 7 to 11 cycles. Every cDNA was tagged by a template-switch adaptor with 12 random nucleotides. TCRdb reprocessed the 5' RACE reads via MiXCR and lists one record per CDR3 protein. The sample gives fewer than 600,000 distinct CDR3 sequences, approximately 26% of which show up once; about 3.9% is in the top ten. These data were likewise used in another study, on T cells of mothers and their children.

This receptor was taken from a boy aged 2 to 9 in good health. The material sequenced was blood. This chain connects TRBV12-5 to TRBJ2-5, with TRBD1 identical over 7 bases. CDR3 sequence: CASGLGTGAWEQYF. In DNA, the CDR3 is TGTGCTAGTGGTTTGGGGACAGGCGCGTGGGAGCAGTACTTC.